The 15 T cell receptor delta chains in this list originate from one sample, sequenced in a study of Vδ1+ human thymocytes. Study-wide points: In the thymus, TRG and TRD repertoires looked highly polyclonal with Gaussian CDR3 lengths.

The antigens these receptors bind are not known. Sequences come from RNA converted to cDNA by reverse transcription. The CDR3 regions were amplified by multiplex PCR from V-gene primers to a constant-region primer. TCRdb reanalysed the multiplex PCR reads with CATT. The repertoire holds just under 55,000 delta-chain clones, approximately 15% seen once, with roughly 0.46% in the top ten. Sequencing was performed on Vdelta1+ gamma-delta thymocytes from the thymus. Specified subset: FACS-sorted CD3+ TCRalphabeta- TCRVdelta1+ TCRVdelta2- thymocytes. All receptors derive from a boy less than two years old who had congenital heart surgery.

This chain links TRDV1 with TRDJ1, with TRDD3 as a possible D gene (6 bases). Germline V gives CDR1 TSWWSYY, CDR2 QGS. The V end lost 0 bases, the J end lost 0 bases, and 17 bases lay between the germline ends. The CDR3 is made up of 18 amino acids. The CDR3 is CALGELLPRRDNTDKLIF. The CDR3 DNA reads TGTGCTCTTGGGGAACTTCTTCCCCGACGGGATAACACCGATAAACTCATCTTT.

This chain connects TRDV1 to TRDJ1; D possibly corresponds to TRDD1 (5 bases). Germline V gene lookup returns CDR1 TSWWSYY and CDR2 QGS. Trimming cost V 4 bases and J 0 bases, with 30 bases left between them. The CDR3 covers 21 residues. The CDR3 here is CALGAREISPHTVWYTDKLIF. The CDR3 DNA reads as TGTGCTCTTGGGGCCCGAGAAATTTCCCCCCACACTGTCTGGTACACCGATAAACTCATCTTT.

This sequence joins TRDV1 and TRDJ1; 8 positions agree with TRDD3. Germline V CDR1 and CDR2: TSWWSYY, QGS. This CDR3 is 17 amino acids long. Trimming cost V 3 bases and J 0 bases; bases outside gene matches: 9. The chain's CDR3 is CALGEIGGGCDTDKLIF. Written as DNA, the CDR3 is TGTGCTCTTGGGGAGATAGGTGGGGGATGCGACACCGATAAACTCATCTTT.

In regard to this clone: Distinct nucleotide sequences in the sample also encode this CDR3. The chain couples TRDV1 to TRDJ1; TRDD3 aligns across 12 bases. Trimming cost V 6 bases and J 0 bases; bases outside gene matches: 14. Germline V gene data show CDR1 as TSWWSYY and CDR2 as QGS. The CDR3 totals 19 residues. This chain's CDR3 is CALGQNYWGIQGHTDKLIF. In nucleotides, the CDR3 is TGTGCTCTTGGACAGAACTACTGGGGGATACAGGGGCACACCGATAAACTCATCTTT.

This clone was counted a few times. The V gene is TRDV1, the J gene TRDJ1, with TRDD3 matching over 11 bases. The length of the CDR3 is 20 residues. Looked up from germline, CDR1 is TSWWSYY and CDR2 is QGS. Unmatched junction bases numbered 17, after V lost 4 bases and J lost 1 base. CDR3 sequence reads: CALGVMSFLRWGIRTDKLIF. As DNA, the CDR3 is TGTGCTCTTGGGGTCATGTCCTTCCTACGTTGGGGGATACGCACCGATAAACTCATCTTT.

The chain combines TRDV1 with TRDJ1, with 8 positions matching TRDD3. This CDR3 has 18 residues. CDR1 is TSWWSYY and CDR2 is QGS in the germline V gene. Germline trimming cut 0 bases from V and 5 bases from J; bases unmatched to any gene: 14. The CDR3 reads CALGELPPLLGIPDKLIF. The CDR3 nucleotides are TGTGCTCTTGGGGAACTCCCTCCCCTACTGGGGATACCAGATAAACTCATCTTT.

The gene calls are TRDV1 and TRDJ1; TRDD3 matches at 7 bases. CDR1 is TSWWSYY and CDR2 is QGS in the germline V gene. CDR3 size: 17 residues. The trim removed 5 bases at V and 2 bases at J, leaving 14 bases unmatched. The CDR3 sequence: CALGPTSRTGDTDKLIF. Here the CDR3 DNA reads TGTGCTCTTGGGCCCACCTCCCGCACTGGGGATACCGATAAACTCATCTTT.

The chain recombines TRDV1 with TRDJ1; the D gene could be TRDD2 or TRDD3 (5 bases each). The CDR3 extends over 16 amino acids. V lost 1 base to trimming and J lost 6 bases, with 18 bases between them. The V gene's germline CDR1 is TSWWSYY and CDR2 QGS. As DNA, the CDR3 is TGTGCTCTTGGGGAACCGTTCCTCGGGGGGGTCCATAAACTCATCTTT. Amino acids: CALGEPFLGGVHKLIF.

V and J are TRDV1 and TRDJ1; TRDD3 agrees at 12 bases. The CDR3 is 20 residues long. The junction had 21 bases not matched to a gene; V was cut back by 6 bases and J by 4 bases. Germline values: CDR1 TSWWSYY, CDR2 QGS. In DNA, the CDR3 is TGTGCTCTTGGTTACCTCCCGAATGTACTGGGGGATACCGGGGGCGATAAACTCATCTTT. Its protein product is CALGYLPNVLGDTGGDKLIF.

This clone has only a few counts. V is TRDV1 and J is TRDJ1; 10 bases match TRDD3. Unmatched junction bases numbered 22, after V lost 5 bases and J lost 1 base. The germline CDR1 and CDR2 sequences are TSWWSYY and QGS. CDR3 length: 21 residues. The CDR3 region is CALGFPTSAYWGMSCTDKLIF. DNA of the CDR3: TGTGCTCTTGGGTTCCCGACTTCCGCCTACTGGGGGATGTCTTGCACCGATAAACTCATCTTT.

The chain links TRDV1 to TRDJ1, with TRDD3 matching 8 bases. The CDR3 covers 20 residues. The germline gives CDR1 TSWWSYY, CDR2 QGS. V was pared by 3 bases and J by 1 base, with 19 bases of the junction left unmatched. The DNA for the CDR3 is TGTGCTCTTGGGGAGTCGTACTTCTCGATTACTGGGGGTTCCACCGATAAACTCATCTTT. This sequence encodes CALGESYFSITGGSTDKLIF.

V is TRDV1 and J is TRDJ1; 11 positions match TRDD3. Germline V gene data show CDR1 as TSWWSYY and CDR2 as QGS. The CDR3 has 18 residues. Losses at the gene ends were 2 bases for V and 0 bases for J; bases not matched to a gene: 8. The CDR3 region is CALGESPGGYLYTDKLIF. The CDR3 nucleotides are TGTGCTCTTGGGGAATCTCCTGGGGGATACCTGTACACCGATAAACTCATCTTT.

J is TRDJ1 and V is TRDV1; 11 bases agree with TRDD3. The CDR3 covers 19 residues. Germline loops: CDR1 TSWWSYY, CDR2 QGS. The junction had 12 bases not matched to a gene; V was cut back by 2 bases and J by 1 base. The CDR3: CALGEFRDWGIRFTDKLIF. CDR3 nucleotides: TGTGCTCTTGGGGAATTCCGCGACTGGGGGATAAGGTTCACCGATAAACTCATCTTT.

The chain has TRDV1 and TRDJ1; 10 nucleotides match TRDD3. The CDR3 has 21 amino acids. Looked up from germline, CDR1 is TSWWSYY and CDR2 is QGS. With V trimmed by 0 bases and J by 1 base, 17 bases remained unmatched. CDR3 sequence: CALGELAIYWGMEGGTDKLIF. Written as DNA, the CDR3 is TGTGCTCTTGGGGAACTCGCAATTTACTGGGGGATGGAGGGGGGCACCGATAAACTCATCTTT.

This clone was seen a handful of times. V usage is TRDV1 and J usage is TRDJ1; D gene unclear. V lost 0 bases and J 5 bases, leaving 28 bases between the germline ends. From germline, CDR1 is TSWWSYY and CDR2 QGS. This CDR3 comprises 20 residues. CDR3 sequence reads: CALGELGNLKKPNLRDKLIF. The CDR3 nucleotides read TGTGCTCTTGGGGAACTAGGGAACCTAAAGAAACCTAATTTGAGGGATAAACTCATCTTT.